Sequencing of this T cell receptor (beta chain) was carried out in a study of T-cell reconstitution after alpha-beta-depleted transplantation in children. The authors prepared the TCRbeta library with unique molecular identifiers. TCRdb recomputed calls from the PCR reads with MiXCR, one row per CDR3 protein. The sample contains a few hundred thousand distinct CDR3 sequences, around 12% of which appear only once. This CDR3 region has 15 residues. In germline, CDR1 is SGHTA, CDR2 FQGNSA. The V and J ends lost 0 bases and 2 bases respectively, with 10 bases between them. This chain links TRBV7-2 with TRBJ2-5; maybe TRBD1 (7 bases). Source: PBMCs from the stem cell graft donor, taken from the stem cell graft. This receptor was taken from a human donor who donated a stem cell graft to a child with combined immunodeficiency. CDR3 protein: CASSLAQGGQETQYF. The CDR3, as DNA: TGTGCCAGCAGCTTAGCGCAGGGGGGACAAGAGACCCAGTACTTC.